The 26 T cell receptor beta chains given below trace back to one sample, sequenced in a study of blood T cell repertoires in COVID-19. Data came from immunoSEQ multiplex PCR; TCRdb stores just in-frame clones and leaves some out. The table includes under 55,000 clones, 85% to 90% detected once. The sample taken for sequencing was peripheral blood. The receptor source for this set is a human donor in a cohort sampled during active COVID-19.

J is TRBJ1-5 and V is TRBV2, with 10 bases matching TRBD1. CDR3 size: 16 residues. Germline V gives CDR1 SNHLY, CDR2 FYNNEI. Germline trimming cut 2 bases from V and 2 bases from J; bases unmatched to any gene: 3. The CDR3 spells CASSEIGTGGNQPQHF. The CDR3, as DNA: TGTGCCAGCAGTGAAATTGGGACAGGGGGCAATCAGCCCCAGCATTTT.

CDR3 sequence (DNA): TGTGCCAGCAGTGAATCCGGGACAGGCAATTCCTCACCCCTCCACTTT. Its protein product is CASSESGTGNSSPLHF. The V and J genes are TRBV25-1 and TRBJ1-6; 8 positions agree with TRBD1. With 1 base clipped from V and 10 bases from J, the junction kept 9 bases outside the gene matches. CDR3 length equals 16 residues. Germline CDR1 MGHDK, CDR2 SYGVNS.

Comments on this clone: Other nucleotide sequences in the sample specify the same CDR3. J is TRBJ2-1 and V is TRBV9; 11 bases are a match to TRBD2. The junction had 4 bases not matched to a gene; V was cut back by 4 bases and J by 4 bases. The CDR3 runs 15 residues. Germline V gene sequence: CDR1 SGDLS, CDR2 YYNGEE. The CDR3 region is CASSPTSGAYNEQFF. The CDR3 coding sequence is TGTGCCAGCAGCCCGACTAGCGGGGCTTACAATGAGCAGTTCTTC. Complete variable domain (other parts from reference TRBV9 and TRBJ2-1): DSGVTQTPKHLITATGQRVTLRCSPRSGDLSVYWYQQSLDQGLQFLIQYYNGEERAKGNILERFSAQQFPDLHSELNLSSLELGDSALYFCASSPTSGAYNEQFFGPGTRLTVL.

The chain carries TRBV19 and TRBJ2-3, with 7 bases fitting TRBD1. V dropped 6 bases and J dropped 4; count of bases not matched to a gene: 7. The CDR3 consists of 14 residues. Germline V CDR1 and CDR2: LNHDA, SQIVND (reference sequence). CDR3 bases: TGTGCCAGTAGACCCCAACAGGGGTCAGATACGCAGTATTTT. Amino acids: CASRPQQGSDTQYF.

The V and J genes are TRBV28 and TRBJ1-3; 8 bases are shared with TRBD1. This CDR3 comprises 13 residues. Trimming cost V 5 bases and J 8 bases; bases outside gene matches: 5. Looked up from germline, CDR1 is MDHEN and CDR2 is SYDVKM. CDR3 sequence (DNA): TGTGCCAGCAGTGTTCAGGGGGCGTACACCATATATTTT. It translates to CASSVQGAYTIYF.

The CDR3 DNA follows: TGTGCCAGCACCCCCTCTAGCGGGGGGACCTACGAGCAGTACTTC. Translated: CASTPSSGGTYEQYF. The chain couples TRBV7-6 to TRBJ2-7, with 11 bases aligning to TRBD2. The CDR3 loop spans 15 amino acids. Trimming removed 7 bases from V and 2 bases from J; junction bases left unmatched: 7. Germline lookup yields CDR1 SGHVS and CDR2 FNYEAQ.

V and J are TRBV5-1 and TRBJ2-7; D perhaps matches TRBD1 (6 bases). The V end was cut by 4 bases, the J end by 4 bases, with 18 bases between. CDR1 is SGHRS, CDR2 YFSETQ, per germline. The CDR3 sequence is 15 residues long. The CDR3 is CASSPNRQASYEQYF. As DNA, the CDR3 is TGCGCCAGCAGCCCGAATAGACAGGCCTCTTACGAGCAGTACTTC.

This chain's CDR3 is CASSYEQGSQPQHF. CDR3 nucleotide sequence: TGCGCCAGCAGCTACGAACAGGGTTCCCAGCCCCAGCATTTT. This sequence joins TRBV5-1 and TRBJ1-5; D perhaps matches TRBD1 (6 bases). Deletions cut 3 bases from V and 7 bases from J, with 14 bases between. CDR3 length equals 14 residues. Looked up from germline, CDR1 is SGHRS and CDR2 is YFSETQ.

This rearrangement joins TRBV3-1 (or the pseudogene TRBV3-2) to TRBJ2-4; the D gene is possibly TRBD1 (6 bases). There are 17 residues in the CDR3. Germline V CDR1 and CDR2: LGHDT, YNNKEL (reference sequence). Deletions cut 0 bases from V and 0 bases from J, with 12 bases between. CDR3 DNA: TGTGCCAGCAGCCAAGATTTGCAGGGGCTAGCCAAAAACATTCAGTACTTC. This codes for CASSQDLQGLAKNIQYF.

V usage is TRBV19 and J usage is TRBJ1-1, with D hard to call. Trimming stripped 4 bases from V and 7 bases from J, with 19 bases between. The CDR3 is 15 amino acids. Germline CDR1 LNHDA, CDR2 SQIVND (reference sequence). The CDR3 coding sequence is TGTGCCAGTAGTAAGTTCACTCTATACGCGAGTGAAGCTTTCTTT. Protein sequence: CASSKFTLYASEAFF. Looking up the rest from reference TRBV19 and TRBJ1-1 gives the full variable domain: DGGITQSPKYLFRKEGQNVTLSCEQNLNHDAMYWYRQDPGQGLRLIYYSQIVNDFQKGDIAEGYSVSREKKESFPLTVTSAQKNPTAFYLCASSKFTLYASEAFFGQGTRLTVV.

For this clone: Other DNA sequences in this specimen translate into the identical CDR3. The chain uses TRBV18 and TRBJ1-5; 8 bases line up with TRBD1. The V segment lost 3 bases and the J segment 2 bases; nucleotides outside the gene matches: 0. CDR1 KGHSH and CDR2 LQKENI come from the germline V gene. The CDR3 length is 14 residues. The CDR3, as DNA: TGTGCCAGCTCACCGACAGGGGGCAATCAGCCCCAGCATTTT. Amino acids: CASSPTGGNQPQHF.

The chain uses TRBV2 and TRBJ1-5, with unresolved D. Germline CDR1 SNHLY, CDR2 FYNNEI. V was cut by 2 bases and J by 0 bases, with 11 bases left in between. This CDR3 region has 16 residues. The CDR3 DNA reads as TGTGCCAGCAGTGAAAAGTCAGGCTATAGCAATCAGCCCCAGCATTTT. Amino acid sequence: CASSEKSGYSNQPQHF.

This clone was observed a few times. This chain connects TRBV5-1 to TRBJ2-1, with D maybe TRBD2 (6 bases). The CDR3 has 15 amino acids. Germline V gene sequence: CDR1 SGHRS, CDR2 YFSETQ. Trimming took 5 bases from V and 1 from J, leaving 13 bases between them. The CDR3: CASSEAGLSYNEQFF. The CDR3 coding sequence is TGCGCCAGCAGTGAAGCGGGCTTGTCCTACAATGAGCAGTTCTTC.

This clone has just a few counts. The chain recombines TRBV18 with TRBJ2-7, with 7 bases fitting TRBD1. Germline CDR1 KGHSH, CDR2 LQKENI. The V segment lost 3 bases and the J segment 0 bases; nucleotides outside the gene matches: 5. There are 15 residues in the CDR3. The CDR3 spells CASSPPDRFSYEQYF. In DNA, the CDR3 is TGTGCCAGCTCACCCCCGGACAGGTTCTCCTACGAGCAGTACTTC.

CDR3 DNA: TGTGCCAGCAGCTTGGGGAGCGGGAGCGATACGCAGTATTTT. Its translation: CASSLGSGSDTQYF. This chain joins TRBV7-2 and TRBJ2-3; 8 nucleotides agree with TRBD2. This CDR3 contains 14 residues. Looked up from germline, CDR1 is SGHTA and CDR2 is FQGNSA. V lost 3 bases and J lost 6; bases outside the gene matches: 5.

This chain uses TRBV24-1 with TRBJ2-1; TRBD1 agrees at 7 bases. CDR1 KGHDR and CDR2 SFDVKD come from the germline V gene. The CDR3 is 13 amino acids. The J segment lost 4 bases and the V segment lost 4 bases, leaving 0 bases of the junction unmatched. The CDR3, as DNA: TGTGCCACCAGTGAGGGACAGTACAATGAGCAGTTCTTC. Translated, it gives CATSEGQYNEQFF.

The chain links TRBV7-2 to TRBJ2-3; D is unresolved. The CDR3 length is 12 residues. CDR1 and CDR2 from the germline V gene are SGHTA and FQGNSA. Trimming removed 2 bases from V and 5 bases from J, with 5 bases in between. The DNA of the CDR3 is TGTGCCAGCAGCTTATTCGGAGATACGCAGTATTTT. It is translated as CASSLFGDTQYF.

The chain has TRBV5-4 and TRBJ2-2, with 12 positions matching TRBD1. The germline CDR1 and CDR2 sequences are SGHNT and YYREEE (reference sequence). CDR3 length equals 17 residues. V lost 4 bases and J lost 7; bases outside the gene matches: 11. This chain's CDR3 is CASSTNRDRGLNGELFF. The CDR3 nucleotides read TGTGCCAGCAGCACCAACCGGGACAGGGGGCTAAACGGGGAGCTGTTTTTT.

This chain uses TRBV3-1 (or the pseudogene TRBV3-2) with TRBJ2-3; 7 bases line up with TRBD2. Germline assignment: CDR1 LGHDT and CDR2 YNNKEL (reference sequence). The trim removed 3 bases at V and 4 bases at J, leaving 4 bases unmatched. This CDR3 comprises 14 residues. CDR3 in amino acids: CASSQQRGADTQYF. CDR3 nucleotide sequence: TGTGCCAGCAGCCAGCAGCGGGGAGCAGATACGCAGTATTTT.

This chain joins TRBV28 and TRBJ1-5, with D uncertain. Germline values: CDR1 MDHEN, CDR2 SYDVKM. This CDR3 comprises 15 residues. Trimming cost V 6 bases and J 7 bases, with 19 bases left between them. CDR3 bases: TGTGCCAGCAGCCGGCCGGACGCGGGCGGGCAGCCCCAGCATTTT. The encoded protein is CASSRPDAGGQPQHF.

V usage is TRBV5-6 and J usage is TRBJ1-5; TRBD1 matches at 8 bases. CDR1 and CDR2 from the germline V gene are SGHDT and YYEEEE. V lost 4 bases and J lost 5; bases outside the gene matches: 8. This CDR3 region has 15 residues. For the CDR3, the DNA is TGTGCCAGCAGCCCGGGGACAGGAGCTCATCAGCCCCAGCATTTT. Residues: CASSPGTGAHQPQHF.

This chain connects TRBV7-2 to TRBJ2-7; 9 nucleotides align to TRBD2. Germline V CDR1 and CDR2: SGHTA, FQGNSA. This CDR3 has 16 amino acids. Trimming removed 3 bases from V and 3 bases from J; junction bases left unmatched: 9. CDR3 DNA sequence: TGTGCCAGCAGCTTTGCGGGAGGGCCGTCGTACTACGAGCAGTACTTC. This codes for CASSFAGGPSYYEQYF.

The CDR3 sequence is CASSLYGTGAKLIYGYTF. The CDR3, as DNA: TGCGCCAGCAGCTTGTATGGGACAGGGGCGAAACTAATCTATGGCTACACCTTC. The genes are TRBV5-1 and TRBJ1-2; 10 nucleotides match TRBD1. There are 18 residues in the CDR3. CDR1 and CDR2 (germline): SGHRS, YFSETQ. Trimming took 1 base from V and 4 from J; bases not matched to a gene: 13.

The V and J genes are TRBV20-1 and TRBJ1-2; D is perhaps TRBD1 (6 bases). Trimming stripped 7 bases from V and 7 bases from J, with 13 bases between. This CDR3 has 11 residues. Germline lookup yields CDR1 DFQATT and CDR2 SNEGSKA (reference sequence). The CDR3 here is CSGSNRAGYTF. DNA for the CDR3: TGCAGTGGCTCCAACAGGGCTGGCTACACCTTC.

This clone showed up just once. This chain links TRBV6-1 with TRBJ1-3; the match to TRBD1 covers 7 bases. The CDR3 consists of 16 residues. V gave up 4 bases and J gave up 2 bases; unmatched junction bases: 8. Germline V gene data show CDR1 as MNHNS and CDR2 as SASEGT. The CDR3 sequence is CASSAIAGTAGNTIYF. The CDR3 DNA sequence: TGTGCCAGCAGTGCAATCGCCGGGACAGCTGGAAACACCATATATTTT.

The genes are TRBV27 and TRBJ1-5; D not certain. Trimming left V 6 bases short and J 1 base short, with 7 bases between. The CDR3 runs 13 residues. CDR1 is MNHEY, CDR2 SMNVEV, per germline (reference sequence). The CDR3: CASRARSNQPQHF. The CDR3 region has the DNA TGTGCCAGCAGGGCGCGGAGCAATCAGCCCCAGCATTTT.